The T cell receptor beta chain under discussion was sequenced for a study of CD8 T cells in ankylosing spondylitis. Study-wide points: Clones tied to disease were said to be significantly enriched in matched ankylosing spondylitis synovial fluid. Ankylosing spondylitis blood appeared to be characterized by a TCR beta motif of eight or nine highly homologous variants. Past studies reported some motif variants in reactive arthritis synovial fluid and blood.

A remark on this clonotype: Its target is not known.

J lost 5 bases, V lost 5 bases, and 7 bases had no gene match. The CDR3 spans 14 residues. Germline V lookup: CDR1 SEHNR, CDR2 FQNEAQ (reference sequence). A quantitative 5'-RACE method, one with molecular barcodes, was used to make TCR beta libraries. TCRdb used MiXCR to reprocess the 5' RACE reads, holding one entry per CDR3 protein. This sample has roughly 190,000 distinct CDR3 sequences; roughly 13% occur once, and the top ten carry 16%. This receptor was taken from a male donor with ankylosing spondylitis or in good health (not recorded which). The material sequenced was blood, either unsorted or a sorted T cell fraction (not recorded which). The V and J genes are TRBV7-9 and TRBJ2-7, with TRBD1 identical over 9 bases. This chain's CDR3 is CASSHPRTGDEQYF. The CDR3 coding sequence is TGTGCCAGCAGCCATCCGCGGACAGGGGACGAGCAGTACTTC. Supplemented by reference TRBV7-9 and TRBJ2-7, the full variable domain reads DTGVSQNPRHKITKRGQNVTFRCDPISEHNRLYWYRQTLGQGPEFLTYFQNEAQLEKSRLLSDRFSAERPKGSFSTLEIQRTEQGDSAMYLCASSHPRTGDEQYFGPGTRLTVT.